This TCR beta chain originates from a study of T cell repertoires in cytomegalovirus infection. The germline CDR1 and CDR2 sequences are SGHTA and FQGNSA. The CDR3 sequence is 15 residues long. Trimming left V 3 bases short and J 5 bases short, with 15 bases between. Each CDR3 protein is one row after TCRdb ran MiXCR on the reads. The table has 640,000 or so distinct CDR3 sequences, roughly 36% seen once. Study-level points and caveats: The ex vivo response was dominated by HLA-C-restricted CMV-specific TCR beta clonotypes.

This clonotype was observed many times. Antigen specificity is unknown. The source was cultured PBMCs, collected from culture after CMV antigen stimulation. The V call is TRBV7-2, the J call TRBJ2-3, with D possibly matching TRBD1 (6 bases). The TCR originated in a human donor in good health (CMV status not recorded). Some clones in this sample may be carry-over from other donors' samples. The CDR3 sequence: CASSLTGGFIDTQYF. As DNA, the CDR3 is TGTGCCAGCAGCTTGACAGGCGGTTTCATAGATACGCAGTATTTT.